This is a list of T cell receptor beta chains from one sample in a study of blood T cell repertoires in COVID-19. Sequencing used immunoSEQ multiplex PCR; TCRdb keeps in-frame clones, though not all of them. In the table there are about 320,000 clones, around 90% of which are singletons. Sample: PBMCs or T cells enriched from blood (not recorded which). These receptors were collected from a man between 60 and 70 years old who had recovered from COVID-19. CDR3s include the opening cysteine and the closing phenylalanine or tryptophan. A D gene is named only where the DNA matches it firmly. For some rows the clone size is stated as once, few or many, or as a class when expanded; others skip it.

DNA	CDR3	size	V	J	D
TGTGCCAGCAGCTTAGGGACAGGAGCCTACGAGCAGTACTTC	CASSLGTGAYEQYF	.	TRBV11-2	TRBJ2-7	TRBD1
TGTGCCAGCAGCCAGGTTGCGGCTTCCTACGAGCAGTACTTC	CASSQVAASYEQYF	.	TRBV3-1/TRBV3-2	TRBJ2-7	.
TGTGCCTGGAGTGCCTACGGGGGTAATGAGCAGTTCTTC	CAWSAYGGNEQFF	.	TRBV30	TRBJ2-1	.
TGTGCCAGTAGTATCCCGGGGAGGGACCAGCCCCAGCATTTT	CASSIPGRDQPQHF	.	TRBV19	TRBJ1-5	.
TGTGCCAGCAGCTCTCGGGGGGACCCCTACAATGAGCAGTTCTTC	CASSSRGDPYNEQFF	.	TRBV7-9	TRBJ2-1	TRBD2
TGCGCCAGCAGCTTGGCCAATGAGTTCATGAACACTGAAGCTTTCTTT	CASSLANEFMNTEAFF	.	TRBV5-1	TRBJ1-1	.
TGTGCCAGCAGCTGGGACAGTATCACTGAAGCTTTCTTT	CASSWDSITEAFF	few	TRBV7-2	TRBJ1-1	TRBD1
TGTGCCAGCAGCATGCGGACTAGCGGGAAGAACATTCAGTACTTC	CASSMRTSGKNIQYF	.	TRBV7-2	TRBJ2-4	TRBD2
TGTGCCACCGCCAGGGATAGCAATCAGCCCCAGCATTTT	CATARDSNQPQHF	.	TRBV2	TRBJ1-5	.
TGTGCCAGCAGGGACAGGGTCCGCGAGCAGTACTTC	CASRDRVREQYF	.	TRBV6-5	TRBJ2-7	TRBD1
TGTGCCAGCAGCTTTGGAAGCGGGATGATTATAGAGACCCAGTACTTC	CASSFGSGMIIETQYF	.	TRBV7-2	TRBJ2-5	TRBD2
TGTGCCAGCAGCTTGGCGGGAGGCGATCAGCCCCAGCATTTT	CASSLAGGDQPQHF	.	TRBV5-6	TRBJ1-5	.
TGTGCCAGCCAGCGGGAGGGCCGGAACGAGCAGTACTTC	CASQREGRNEQYF	.	TRBV6-5	TRBJ2-7	TRBD2
TGTGCCAGCGCAGGGGGTACCGGGGAGCTGTTTTTT	CASAGGTGELFF	.	TRBV28	TRBJ2-2	TRBD1
TGTGCCAGCAGTTTGAAACAGGGGGCGGTTGGCTACACCTTC	CASSLKQGAVGYTF	.	TRBV28	TRBJ1-2	TRBD1
TGTGCCAGCAGTTCATGGACAGGGTCGACACCCCTCCACTTT	CASSSWTGSTPLHF	.	TRBV6-5	TRBJ1-6	TRBD1
TGTGCCAGCTCACCTTTAGCGGGAGTGTCGTACAATGAGCAGTTCTTC	CASSPLAGVSYNEQFF	.	TRBV18	TRBJ2-1	TRBD2
TGTGCCAGCAGGTCGAGCGGGAGAACCCATGAGCAGTTCTTC	CASRSSGRTHEQFF	.	TRBV28	TRBJ2-1	TRBD2
TGTGCCAGCAGTTCCCTAGCGGGGGGAGAGGCCAATGAGCAGTTCTTC	CASSSLAGGEANEQFF	.	TRBV6-2/TRBV6-3	TRBJ2-1	TRBD2
TGCGCCAGCAGTCATGAGGCAGCATTCAATCAGCCCCAGCATTTT	CASSHEAAFNQPQHF	.	TRBV23-1	TRBJ1-5	.
TGCGCCAGCAGCTTGGGACAGGGGGCGTACGAGCAGTACTTC	CASSLGQGAYEQYF	.	TRBV5-1	TRBJ2-7	TRBD1
TGTGCCAGCAGTGACCTGGGGCGCACTAATGAAAAACTGTTTTTT	CASSDLGRTNEKLFF	.	TRBV6-1	TRBJ1-4	.